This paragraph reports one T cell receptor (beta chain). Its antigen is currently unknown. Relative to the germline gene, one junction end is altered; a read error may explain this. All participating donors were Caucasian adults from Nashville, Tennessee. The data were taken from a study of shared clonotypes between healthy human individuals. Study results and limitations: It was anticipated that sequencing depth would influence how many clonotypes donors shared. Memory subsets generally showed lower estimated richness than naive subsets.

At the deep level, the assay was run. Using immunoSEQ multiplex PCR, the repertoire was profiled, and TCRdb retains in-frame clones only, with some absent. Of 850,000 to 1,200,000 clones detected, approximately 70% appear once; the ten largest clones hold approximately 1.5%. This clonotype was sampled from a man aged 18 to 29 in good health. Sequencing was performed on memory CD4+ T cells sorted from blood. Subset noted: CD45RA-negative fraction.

CDR3 sequence reads: CASSELLDTNNEQFF. DNA for the CDR3: TGTGCCAGCAGCGAATTGCTGGACACCAACAATGAGCAGTTCTTC. J is TRBJ2-1 and V is TRBV25-1; D may be TRBD1 (5 bases). Germline V gene data show CDR1 as MGHDK and CDR2 as SYGVNS. The CDR3 is 15 residues long.